What follows are 30 T cell receptor beta chains derived from one specimen sequenced in a study of blood T cell repertoires in COVID-19. The protocol was immunoSEQ multiplex PCR, while the TCRdb copy is restricted to in-frame clones and leaves out a portion. The sample records some 230,000 clones, around 87% being singletons. Material: peripheral blood. The receptors shown here come from a woman aged 50 to 65 with COVID-19, enrolled during active disease.

The chain couples TRBV11-2 to TRBJ2-2; no reliable D call. V lost 1 base to trimming and J lost 3 bases, with 9 bases between them. This CDR3 has 15 amino acids. Germline values: CDR1 SGHAT, CDR2 FQNNGV. The CDR3 reads CASSLVAEHTGELFF. The DNA of the CDR3 is TGTGCCAGCAGCTTAGTAGCTGAGCACACCGGGGAGCTGTTTTTT.

This chain joins TRBV6-2 or TRBV6-3 and TRBJ1-2; 10 nucleotides line up with TRBD1. The V and J ends lost 6 bases and 4 bases, in that order; junction bases with no gene match: 8. Germline loops: CDR1 MNHEY, CDR2 SVGEGT. CDR3 size: 15 residues. The CDR3 DNA reads as TGTGCCAGCAGCCCCGACAGGGGGCAGGGCTATGGCTACACCTTC. It encodes CASSPDRGQGYGYTF.

This clone was detected a few times. The genes are TRBV5-1 and TRBJ1-3; D unresolved. The CDR3 is 16 residues long. Germline values: CDR1 SGHRS, CDR2 YFSETQ. Trimming took 2 bases from V and 0 from J, leaving 12 bases between them. CDR3 loop: CASSFQPRSSGNTIYF. The CDR3 coding sequence is TGCGCCAGCAGCTTCCAACCCCGGAGCTCTGGAAACACCATATATTTT.

The rearrangement uses TRBV3-1 (or the pseudogene TRBV3-2) and TRBJ2-2; no definite D call. The germline V gene has CDR1 LGHDT and CDR2 YNNKEL (reference sequence). With 2 bases removed from V and 4 bases from J, the gap between germline ends came to 8 bases. This CDR3 has 14 amino acids. The CDR3 coding sequence is TGTGCCAGCAGCCAAAGAGTAGTCACCGGGGAGCTGTTTTTT. It codes for CASSQRVVTGELFF.

The rearrangement joins TRBV2 to TRBJ2-3; TRBD1 aligns across 9 bases. V trimming: 8 bases; J trimming: 3 bases; junction bases outside the gene matches: 9. Germline V CDR1 and CDR2: SNHLY, FYNNEI. The CDR3 covers 15 residues. The CDR3 DNA follows: TGTGCCAGCGGGCGGGACAGGGCAAGGACAGATACGCAGTATTTT. Translated: CASGRDRARTDTQYF. Drawing the rest from reference TRBV2 and TRBJ2-3, the complete variable domain is EPEVTQTPSHQVTQMGQEVILRCVPISNHLYFYWYRQILGQKVEFLVSFYNNEISEKSEIFDDQFSVERPDGSNFTLKIRSTKLEDSAMYFCASGRDRARTDTQYFGPGTRLTVL.

The V gene is TRBV15, the J gene TRBJ2-6; D remains ambiguous. Germline CDR1 reads LNHNV; CDR2 reads YYDKDF (reference sequence). The germline V and J ends were trimmed by 2 bases and 1 base, with 6 bases remaining between them. This CDR3 is 15 amino acids long. CDR3: CATSRTKSGANVLTF. As DNA, the CDR3 is TGTGCCACCAGCAGAACTAAGTCTGGGGCCAACGTCCTGACTTTC.

This clone was seen a few times. The chain is built from TRBV24-1 and TRBJ2-3; maybe TRBD2 (6 bases). Germline CDR1 and CDR2: KGHDR and SFDVKD. This CDR3 is built from 15 residues. V lost 4 bases and J lost 2, with 12 bases in between. The CDR3 is CATSDGRLPTDTQYF. The CDR3 DNA is TGTGCCACCAGTGACGGGAGACTGCCCACAGATACGCAGTATTTT.

This chain links TRBV6-4 with TRBJ1-3; 7 bases line up with TRBD1. The CDR3 totals 14 residues. J was trimmed by 2 bases and V by 5 bases; bases with no gene match: 3. The germline V gene has CDR1 MRHNA and CDR2 SNTAGT. In DNA form, the CDR3 reads TGTGCCAGCAGTAGCAGGGGGACTGGAAACACCATATATTTT. Translation: CASSSRGTGNTIYF.

The gene calls are TRBV6-5 and TRBJ2-2; 7 nucleotides align to TRBD1. V dropped 6 bases and J dropped 7; count of bases not matched to a gene: 8. CDR3 length: 14 amino acids. Germline CDR1 MNHEY, CDR2 SVGAGI. Written as DNA, the CDR3 is TGTGCCAGCAGCTCCGACAGGGATCACGGGGAGCTGTTTTTT. This gives the protein CASSSDRDHGELFF.

This clone was picked up one time. The chain links TRBV7-6 to TRBJ1-6; 9 nucleotides match TRBD1. The V segment lost 4 bases and the J segment 9 bases; nucleotides outside the gene matches: 7. Germline CDR1 is SGHVS and CDR2 is FNYEAQ. This CDR3 spans 15 amino acids. CDR3 in amino acids: CASSSNRDRVSPLHF. CDR3 sequence (DNA): TGTGCCAGCAGCTCAAACCGGGACAGGGTTTCACCCCTCCACTTT.

The chain is built from TRBV2 and TRBJ1-6; the match to TRBD1 covers 7 bases. There are 13 residues in the CDR3. V shed 11 bases and J 7 bases; nucleotides not matched to a gene: 8. Germline V gene data show CDR1 as SNHLY and CDR2 as FYNNEI. For the CDR3, the DNA is TGTGCCTCTCAGGGGGTGGCAAATTCACCCCTCCACTTT. This sequence encodes CASQGVANSPLHF.

The chain links TRBV11-3 to TRBJ2-7, with D unresolved. Trimming took off 5 bases at V and 2 bases at J, with 13 bases between the two ends. Germline V lookup: CDR1 SGHNT, CDR2 YENEEA. CDR3 size: 14 residues. CDR3 sequence (DNA): TGTGCCAGCAGCCCACGCCACAATGCCTACGAGCAGTACTTC. It encodes CASSPRHNAYEQYF.

The chain joins TRBV15 to TRBJ2-2, with D perhaps TRBD1 (5 bases). Trimming pared 1 base from V and 0 bases from J, leaving 6 bases between. Germline assignment: CDR1 LNHNV and CDR2 YYDKDF (reference sequence). The CDR3 is 15 amino acids. This CDR3 is CATSRGRANTGELFF. The CDR3 region has the DNA TGTGCCACCAGCAGAGGCAGGGCGAACACCGGGGAGCTGTTTTTT.

This chain uses TRBV11-2 with TRBJ2-6; TRBD2 agrees at 8 bases. V lost 5 bases, J lost 0 bases, and 9 bases stayed unmatched. This CDR3 has 18 residues. Germline V gene sequence: CDR1 SGHAT, CDR2 FQNNGV. CDR3: CASSHSGGSFSGANVLTF. The CDR3 nucleotides read TGTGCCAGCAGCCACAGCGGGGGTTCTTTCTCTGGGGCCAACGTCCTGACTTTC.

This chain connects TRBV28 to TRBJ1-2; tentatively, D is TRBD1 (6 bases). The germline V and J ends were trimmed by 4 bases and 14 bases, with 17 bases remaining between them. The CDR3 has 12 residues. The germline V gene has CDR1 MDHEN and CDR2 SYDVKM. In DNA, the CDR3 is TGTGCCAGCAGTTCGGGGACACAGGGTGAGACCTTC. Translating gives CASSSGTQGETF.

The J gene is TRBJ1-1, the V gene TRBV5-1; TRBD1 is a possible D gene (6 bases). Germline CDR1 is SGHRS and CDR2 is YFSETQ. Trimming pared 4 bases from V and 10 bases from J, leaving 20 bases between. The CDR3 loop spans 14 amino acids. The CDR3 reads CASSQTGTQISAFF. The CDR3 DNA reads TGCGCCAGCAGCCAAACCGGGACACAAATATCAGCTTTCTTT. Combining the CDR3 with reference TRBV5-1 and TRBJ1-1 gives the whole variable domain KAGVTQTPRYLIKTRGQQVTLSCSPISGHRSVSWYQQTPGQGLQFLFEYFSETQRNKGNFPGRFSGRQFSNSRSEMNVSTLELGDSALYLCASSQTGTQISAFFGQGTRLTVV.

This chain joins TRBV19 and TRBJ2-5, with 10 bases matching TRBD1. The trim removed 6 bases at V and 1 base at J, leaving 5 bases unmatched. Germline V gene data show CDR1 as LNHDA and CDR2 as SQIVND (reference sequence). The CDR3 runs 15 residues. In DNA form, the CDR3 reads TGTGCCAGTAGCCCGGGACAGGGGACCCAAGAGACCCAGTACTTC. Its translation is CASSPGQGTQETQYF.

This clone was observed a few times. This rearrangement joins TRBV2 to TRBJ1-1, with 11 bases lining up with TRBD1. The CDR3 contains 15 residues. Per germline, CDR1 SNHLY and CDR2 FYNNEI. V lost 4 bases and J lost 5; bases outside the gene matches: 6. The CDR3 region is CASSGTGGAGTEAFF. The CDR3 bases are TGTGCCAGCAGTGGGACAGGGGGCGCGGGGACTGAAGCTTTCTTT.

This clone was detected only once. This chain links TRBV19 with TRBJ1-5, with TRBD1 matching over 9 bases. The CDR3 loop spans 16 amino acids. The trim removed 1 base at V and 7 bases at J, leaving 8 bases unmatched. The V gene's germline CDR1 is LNHDA and CDR2 SQIVND (reference sequence). Written as DNA, the CDR3 is TGTGCCAGTAGTATAGGGACAGGGGACGGGGTGCAGCCCCAGCATTTT. The encoded protein is CASSIGTGDGVQPQHF.

The chain recombines TRBV10-1 with TRBJ2-3, with D unresolved. V was trimmed by 5 bases and J by 7 bases, leaving 10 bases between them. There are 12 residues in the CDR3. Per the germline V gene, CDR1 is WNHNN and CDR2 is SYGVQD (reference sequence). The CDR3 loop is CASSNSGNTQYF. The CDR3 nucleotides are TGCGCCAGCAGTAATTCTGGCAATACGCAGTATTTT.

The V call is TRBV3-1 (or the pseudogene TRBV3-2), the J call TRBJ1-1; 8 bases are shared with TRBD1. Trimming took 4 bases from V and 0 from J; bases not matched to a gene: 4. The CDR3 runs 15 residues. Per germline, CDR1 LGHDT and CDR2 YNNKEL (reference sequence). The CDR3: CASSRRQGMNTEAFF. The CDR3 DNA reads TGTGCCAGCAGCCGCCGACAGGGGATGAACACTGAAGCTTTCTTT.

CDR3 bases: TGTGCCTGGAGTGTACGTCGGGAGCCTCATGGGGGCTACACCTTC. It codes for CAWSVRREPHGGYTF. This rearrangement joins TRBV30 to TRBJ1-2; D unclear. Germline values: CDR1 GTSNPN, CDR2 SVGIG (reference sequence). Trimming took 0 bases from V and 8 from J, leaving 19 bases between them. The CDR3 runs 15 residues.

The chain recombines TRBV11-2 with TRBJ1-1; unclear D gene. V was pared by 2 bases and J by 0 bases, with 7 bases between. The CDR3 has 14 amino acids. Germline CDR1 is SGHAT and CDR2 is FQNNGV. The CDR3 loop is CASSLNSMNTEAFF. The DNA for the CDR3 is TGTGCCAGCAGCTTAAACAGCATGAACACTGAAGCTTTCTTT.

The rearrangement uses TRBV4-2 and TRBJ1-1; D ambiguous. The CDR3 totals 14 residues. V was shortened by 3 bases and J by 0 bases, with 8 bases between the two germline ends. The germline CDR1 and CDR2 sequences are LGHNA and YNFKEQ. CDR3 amino acids: CASSQATMNTEAFF. The CDR3, as DNA: TGTGCCAGCAGCCAGGCCACTATGAACACTGAAGCTTTCTTT.

This chain links TRBV3-1 (or the pseudogene TRBV3-2) with TRBJ1-1, with TRBD1 identical over 7 bases. The ends lost 0 bases at V and 3 bases at J; junction bases unmatched: 7. The germline V gene has CDR1 LGHDT and CDR2 YNNKEL (reference sequence). CDR3 size: 16 residues. CDR3 loop: CASSQEPRQGYTEAFF. The CDR3 nucleotides are TGTGCCAGCAGCCAAGAACCTCGACAGGGTTACACTGAAGCTTTCTTT.

About this clone itself: The same CDR3 also results from other DNA sequences found in this sample. V gene TRBV5-6 combines with J gene TRBJ1-2; 8 positions match TRBD1. In germline, CDR1 is SGHDT, CDR2 YYEEEE. This CDR3 has 15 residues. Trimming cost V 7 bases and J 5 bases; bases outside gene matches: 13. CDR3 coding DNA: TGTGCCAGCTCTACTTCCGGACAGGGAGGGTATGGCTACACCTTC. This encodes CASSTSGQGGYGYTF.

The rearrangement uses TRBV6-5 and TRBJ1-2; D may be TRBD1 (6 bases). V lost 11 bases to trimming and J lost 11 bases, with 21 bases between them. The CDR3 totals 12 residues. Germline CDR1 and CDR2: MNHEY and SVGAGI. Written as DNA, the CDR3 is TGTGCCTGCGCGGGGGCTTTGTTGGGATACACCTTC. Protein: CACAGALLGYTF.

V and J are TRBV18 and TRBJ2-7; 9 nucleotides match TRBD1. V lost 3 bases and J lost 2; bases outside the gene matches: 14. This CDR3 spans 18 amino acids. The germline CDR1 and CDR2 sequences are KGHSH and LQKENI. The CDR3: CASSPVSSGTGTPYEQYV. CDR3 nucleotides: TGTGCCAGCTCACCTGTGAGTTCCGGGACAGGGACGCCCTACGAGCAGTACGTC.

This clone was observed once. The J gene is TRBJ1-1, the V gene TRBV6-5; D unclear. The CDR3 is made up of 14 amino acids. In germline, CDR1 is MNHEY, CDR2 SVGAGI. Trimming took off 2 bases at V and 5 bases at J, with 12 bases between the two ends. In DNA, the CDR3 is TGTGCCAGCAGTTACCGGCGGCAGCAGACTGAAGCTTTCTTT. This translates into CASSYRRQQTEAFF.

The gene calls are TRBV12-3 or TRBV12-4 and TRBJ1-2, with D uncertain. The CDR3 sequence is 13 residues long. The ends were cut back, 3 bases at V and 5 bases at J, with 10 bases in the middle. For the CDR3, the DNA is TGTGCCAGCAGTTTCACTACTCTTTATGGCTACACCTTC. Residues: CASSFTTLYGYTF.